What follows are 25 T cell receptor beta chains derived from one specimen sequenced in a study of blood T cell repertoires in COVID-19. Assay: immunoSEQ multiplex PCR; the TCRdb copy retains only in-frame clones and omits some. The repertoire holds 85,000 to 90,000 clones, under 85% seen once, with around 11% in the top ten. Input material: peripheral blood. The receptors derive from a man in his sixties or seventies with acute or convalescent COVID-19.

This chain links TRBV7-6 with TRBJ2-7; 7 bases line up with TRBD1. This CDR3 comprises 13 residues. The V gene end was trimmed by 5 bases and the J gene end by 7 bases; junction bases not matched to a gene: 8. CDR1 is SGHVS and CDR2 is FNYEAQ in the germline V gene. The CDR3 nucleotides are TGTGCCAGCAGCCTTGAAACAGGGGAAGAGCAGTACTTC. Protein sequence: CASSLETGEEQYF.

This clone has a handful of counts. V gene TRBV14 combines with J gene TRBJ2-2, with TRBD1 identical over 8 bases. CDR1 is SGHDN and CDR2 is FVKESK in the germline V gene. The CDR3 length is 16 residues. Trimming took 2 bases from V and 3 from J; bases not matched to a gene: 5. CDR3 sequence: CASSQWTGSYTGELFF. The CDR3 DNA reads TGTGCCAGCAGCCAATGGACAGGGTCGTACACCGGGGAGCTGTTTTTT.

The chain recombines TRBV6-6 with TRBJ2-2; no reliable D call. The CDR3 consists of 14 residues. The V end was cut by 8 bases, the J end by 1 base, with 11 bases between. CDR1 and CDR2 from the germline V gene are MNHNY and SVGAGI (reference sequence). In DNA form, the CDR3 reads TGTGCCAGCGGGTCACCGGGGAACACCGGGGAGCTGTTTTTT. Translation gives CASGSPGNTGELFF.

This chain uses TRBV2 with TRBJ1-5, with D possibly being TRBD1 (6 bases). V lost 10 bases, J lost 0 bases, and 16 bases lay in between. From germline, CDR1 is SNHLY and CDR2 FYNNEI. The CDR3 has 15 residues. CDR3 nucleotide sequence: TGTGCCACCGGGCCGGACAGCCATAGCAATCAGCCCCAGCATTTT. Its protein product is CATGPDSHSNQPQHF.

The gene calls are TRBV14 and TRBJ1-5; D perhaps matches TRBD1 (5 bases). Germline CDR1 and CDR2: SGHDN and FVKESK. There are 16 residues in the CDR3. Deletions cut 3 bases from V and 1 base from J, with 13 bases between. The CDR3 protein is CASSHPGQGSNQPQHF. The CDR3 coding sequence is TGTGCCAGCAGCCATCCCGGCCAGGGCAGCAATCAGCCCCAGCATTTT.

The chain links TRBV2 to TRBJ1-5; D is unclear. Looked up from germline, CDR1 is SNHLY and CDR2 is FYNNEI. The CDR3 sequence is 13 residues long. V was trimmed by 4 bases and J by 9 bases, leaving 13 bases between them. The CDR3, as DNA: TGTGCCAGCAGTGCCTACCTTCTGAGGCCCCAGCATTTT. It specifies CASSAYLLRPQHF. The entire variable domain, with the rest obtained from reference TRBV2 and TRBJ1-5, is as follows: EPEVTQTPSHQVTQMGQEVILRCVPISNHLYFYWYRQILGQKVEFLVSFYNNEISEKSEIFDDQFSVERPDGSNFTLKIRSTKLEDSAMYFCASSAYLLRPQHFGDGTRLSIL.

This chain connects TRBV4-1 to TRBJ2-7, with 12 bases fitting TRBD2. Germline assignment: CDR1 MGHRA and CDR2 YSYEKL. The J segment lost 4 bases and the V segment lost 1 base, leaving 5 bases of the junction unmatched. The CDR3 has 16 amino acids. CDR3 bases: TGCGCCAGCAGCCAAGGCTCTAGCGGGGGGGGATACGAGCAGTACTTC. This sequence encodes CASSQGSSGGGYEQYF.

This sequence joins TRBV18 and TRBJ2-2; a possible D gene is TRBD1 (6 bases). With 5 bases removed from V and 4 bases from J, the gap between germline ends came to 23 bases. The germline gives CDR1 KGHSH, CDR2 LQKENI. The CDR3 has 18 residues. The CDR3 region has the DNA TGTGCCAGCTCAACCCTCATGGGGGCCCAGGGTGCCACCGGGGAGCTGTTTTTT. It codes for CASSTLMGAQGATGELFF.

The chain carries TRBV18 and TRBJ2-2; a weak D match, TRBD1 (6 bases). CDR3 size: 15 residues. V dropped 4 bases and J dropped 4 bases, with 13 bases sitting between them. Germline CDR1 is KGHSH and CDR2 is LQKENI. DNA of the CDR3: TGTGCCAGCTCACTCTCCTCCAGGGGCACCGGGGAGCTGTTTTTT. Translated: CASSLSSRGTGELFF. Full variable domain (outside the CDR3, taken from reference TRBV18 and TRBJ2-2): NAGVMQNPRHLVRRRGQEARLRCSPMKGHSHVYWYRQLPEEGLKFMVYLQKENIIDESGMPKERFSAEFPKEGPSILRIQQVVRGDSAAYFCASSLSSRGTGELFFGEGSRLTVL.

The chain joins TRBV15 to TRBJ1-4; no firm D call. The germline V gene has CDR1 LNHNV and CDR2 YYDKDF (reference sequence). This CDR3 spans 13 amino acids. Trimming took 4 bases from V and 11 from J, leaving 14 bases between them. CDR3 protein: CATSKNGVTKLFF. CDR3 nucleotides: TGTGCCACCAGCAAGAATGGAGTTACGAAACTGTTTTTT.

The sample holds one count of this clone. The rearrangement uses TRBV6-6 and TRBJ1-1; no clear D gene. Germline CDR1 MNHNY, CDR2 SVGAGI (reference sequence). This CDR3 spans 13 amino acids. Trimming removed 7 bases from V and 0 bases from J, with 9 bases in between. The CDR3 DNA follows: TGTGCCAGCATGATACAGTTGAACACTGAAGCTTTCTTT. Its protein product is CASMIQLNTEAFF.

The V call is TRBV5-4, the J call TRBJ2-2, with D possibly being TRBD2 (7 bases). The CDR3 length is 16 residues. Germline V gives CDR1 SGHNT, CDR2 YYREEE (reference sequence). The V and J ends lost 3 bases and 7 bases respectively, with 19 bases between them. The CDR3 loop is CASSSKGGAELGELFF. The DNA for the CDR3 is TGTGCCAGCAGCTCGAAGGGGGGGGCCGAACTCGGGGAGCTGTTTTTT.

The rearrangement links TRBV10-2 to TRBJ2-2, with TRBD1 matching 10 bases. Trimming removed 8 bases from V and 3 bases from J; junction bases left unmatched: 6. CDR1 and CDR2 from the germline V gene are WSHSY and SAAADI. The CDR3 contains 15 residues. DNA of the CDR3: TGCGCCAGCTCTGTTGGGACAGGGGACACCGGGGAGCTGTTTTTT. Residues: CASSVGTGDTGELFF.

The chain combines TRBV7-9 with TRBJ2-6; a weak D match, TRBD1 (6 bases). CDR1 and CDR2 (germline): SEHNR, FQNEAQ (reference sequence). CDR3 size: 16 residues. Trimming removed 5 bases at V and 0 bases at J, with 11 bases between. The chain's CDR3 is CASSRGGVSGANVLTF. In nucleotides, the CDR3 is TGTGCCAGCAGCCGAGGGGGTGTCTCTGGGGCCAACGTCCTGACTTTC.

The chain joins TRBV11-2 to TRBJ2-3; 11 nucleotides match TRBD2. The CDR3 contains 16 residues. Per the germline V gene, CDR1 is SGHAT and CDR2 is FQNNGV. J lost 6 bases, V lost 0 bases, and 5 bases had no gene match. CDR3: CASSLDGSGGADTQYF. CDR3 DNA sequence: TGTGCCAGCAGCTTAGATGGTAGCGGGGGGGCCGATACGCAGTATTTT.

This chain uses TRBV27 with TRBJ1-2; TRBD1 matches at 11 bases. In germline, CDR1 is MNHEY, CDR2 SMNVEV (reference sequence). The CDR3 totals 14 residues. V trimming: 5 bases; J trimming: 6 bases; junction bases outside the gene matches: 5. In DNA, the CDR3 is TGTGCCAGCAGTATACCGGGACAGGGGGATGGCTACACCTTC. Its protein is CASSIPGQGDGYTF.

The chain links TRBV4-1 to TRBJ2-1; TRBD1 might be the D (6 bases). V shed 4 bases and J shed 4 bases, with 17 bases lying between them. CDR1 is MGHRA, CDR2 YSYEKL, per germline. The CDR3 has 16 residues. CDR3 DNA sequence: TGCGCCAGCAGCCGGAACAGGGTGGGGCATTACAATGAGCAGTTCTTC. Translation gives CASSRNRVGHYNEQFF.

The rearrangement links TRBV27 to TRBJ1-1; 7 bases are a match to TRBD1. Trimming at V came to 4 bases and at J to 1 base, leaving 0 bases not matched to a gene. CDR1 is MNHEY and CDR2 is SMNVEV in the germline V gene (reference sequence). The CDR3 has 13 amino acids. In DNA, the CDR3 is TGTGCCAGCAGTTGGGACAGGAACACTGAAGCTTTCTTT. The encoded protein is CASSWDRNTEAFF.

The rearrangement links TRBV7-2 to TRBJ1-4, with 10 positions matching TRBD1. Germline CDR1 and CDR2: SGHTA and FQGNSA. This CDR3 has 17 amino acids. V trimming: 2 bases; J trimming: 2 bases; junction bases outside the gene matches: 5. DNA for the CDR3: TGTGCCAGCAGCTTAAGACGGACAGGGGGGACTAATGAAAAACTGTTTTTT. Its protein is CASSLRRTGGTNEKLFF.

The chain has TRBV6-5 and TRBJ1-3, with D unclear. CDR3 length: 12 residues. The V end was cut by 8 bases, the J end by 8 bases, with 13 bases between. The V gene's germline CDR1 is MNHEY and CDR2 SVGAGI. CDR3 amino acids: CASRWATDTIYF. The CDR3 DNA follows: TGTGCCAGCCGGTGGGCCACGGACACCATATATTTT.

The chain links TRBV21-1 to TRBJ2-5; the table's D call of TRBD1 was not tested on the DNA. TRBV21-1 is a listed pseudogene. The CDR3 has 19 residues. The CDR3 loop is CASSTISATGGPHQETQYF. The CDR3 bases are TGTGCCAGCAGCACCATCAGCGCCACAGGGGGCCCCCACCAAGAGACCCAGTACTTC.

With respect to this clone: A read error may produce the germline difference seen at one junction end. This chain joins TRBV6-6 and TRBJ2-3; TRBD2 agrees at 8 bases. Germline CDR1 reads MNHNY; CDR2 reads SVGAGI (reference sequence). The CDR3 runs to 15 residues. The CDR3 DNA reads TGTGCCAGCAGTTACGGACGGGGGGGCACCGATACGCAGTATTTT. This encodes CASSYGRGGTDTQYF.

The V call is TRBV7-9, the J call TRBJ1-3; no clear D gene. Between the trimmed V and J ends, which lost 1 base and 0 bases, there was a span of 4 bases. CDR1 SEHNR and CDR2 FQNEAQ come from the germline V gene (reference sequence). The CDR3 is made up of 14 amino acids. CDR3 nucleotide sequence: TGTGCCAGCAGCTTAGTAATCTCTGGAAACACCATATATTTT. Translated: CASSLVISGNTIYF.

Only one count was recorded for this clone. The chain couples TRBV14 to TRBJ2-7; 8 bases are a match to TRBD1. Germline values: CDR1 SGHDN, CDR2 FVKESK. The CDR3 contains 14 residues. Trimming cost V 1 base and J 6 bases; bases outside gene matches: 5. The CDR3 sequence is CASSQVQGAGEQYF. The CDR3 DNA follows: TGTGCCAGCAGCCAAGTGCAGGGGGCTGGCGAGCAGTACTTC.

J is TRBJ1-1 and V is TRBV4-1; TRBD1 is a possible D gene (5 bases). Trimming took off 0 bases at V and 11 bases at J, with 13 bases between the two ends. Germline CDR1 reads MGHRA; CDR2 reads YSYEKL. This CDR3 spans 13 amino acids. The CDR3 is CASSQEGALGAFF. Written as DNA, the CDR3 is TGCGCCAGCAGCCAAGAAGGGGCCCTTGGGGCTTTCTTT.